A selection of T cell receptor beta chains follows, all from one sample in a study of molecular identifiers for immune sequencing clone quantification. From the PCR reads, TCRdb called clonotypes with MiXCR, one entry per CDR3 protein. This table holds 40,000 to 45,000 distinct CDR3 sequences, approximately 24% found once. Sequencing was done on a sample of naive CD8+ T cells from blood, with Jurkat cell RNA spiked in. The origin of the receptors is a human donor in good health. Some libraries in this study had Jurkat cell RNA spiked in. The CDR3 runs from the conserved cysteine through the conserved F or W. D genes are given only for firm matches. The listing skips clone size in some rows; elsewhere it reads once, few, many or a size class.

j_call v_call clone_size d_call cdr3_aa cdr3_nt
TRBJ2-7 TRBV15 NA NA CATSSSPGPTEQYF TGTGCCACCAGCAGTTCCCCTGGACCGACGGAGCAGTACTTC
TRBJ2-5 TRBV18 NA TRBD1 CASSPPGQGRIETQYF TGTGCCAGCTCACCACCGGGACAGGGCCGGATAGAGACCCAGTACTTC
TRBJ2-3 TRBV6-2/TRBV6-3 many NA CASATDTQYF TGTGCCAGCGCTACAGATACGCAGTATTTT
TRBJ2-7 TRBV19 NA NA CASSAVSSYEQYF TGTGCCAGTAGTGCGGTGTCCTCCTACGAGCAGTACTTC
TRBJ1-1 TRBV27 few NA CASSRDGSITEAFF TGTGCCAGCAGCAGGGACGGGTCCATCACTGAAGCTTTCTTT
TRBJ1-4 TRBV12-3/TRBV12-4 few NA CASSSGGIRNEKLFF TGTGCCAGCAGTTCGGGGGGGATCCGTAATGAAAAACTGTTTTTT
TRBJ2-5 TRBV7-7 many NA CASSLYQQETQYF TGTGCTAGCAGCTTATACCAGCAAGAGACCCAGTACTTC
TRBJ2-7 TRBV2 once NA CASQGGLDYEQYF TGTGCCAGTCAGGGGGGCCTTGACTACGAGCAGTACTTC
TRBJ2-1 TRBV20-1 many TRBD2 CSASELAGENEQFF TGCAGTGCTAGCGAGCTAGCGGGGGAGAATGAGCAGTTCTTC
TRBJ1-1 TRBV4-3 few NA CASSQAYDTEAFF TGCGCCAGCAGCCAAGCCTACGACACTGAAGCTTTCTTT
TRBJ2-7 TRBV28 many NA CASSTARDPSYEQYF TGTGCCAGCAGTACGGCGCGGGACCCCTCCTACGAGCAGTACTTC
TRBJ1-1 TRBV20-1 many NA CSARPNTEAFF TGCAGTGCTAGACCCAACACTGAAGCTTTCTTT
TRBJ2-7 TRBV5-5 NA NA CASNLQGDSYEQYF TGTGCCAGCAACTTACAGGGAGACTCCTACGAGCAGTACTTC
TRBJ2-3 TRBV5-6 many NA CASSSDGSSTDTQYF TGTGCCAGCAGCTCCGATGGATCTAGCACAGATACGCAGTATTTT
TRBJ2-3 TRBV5-4 many TRBD2 CASSDGGSTDTQYF TGTGCCAGCAGCGACGGCGGGAGTACAGATACGCAGTATTTT
TRBJ2-2 TRBV7-9 NA NA CASFRGSGELFF TGTGCCAGCTTCAGGGGATCCGGGGAGCTGTTTTTT
TRBJ1-5 TRBV4-1 NA NA CASSTGPPGGNQPQHF TGCGCCAGCAGCACCGGGCCCCCGGGGGGCAATCAGCCCCAGCATTTT
TRBJ2-2 TRBV7-2 once TRBD1 CASNFYQGAGAGELFF TGCGCCAGCAACTTTTACCAGGGGGCCGGTGCCGGGGAGCTGTTTTTT
TRBJ1-1 TRBV5-6 many TRBD1 CASSAYYRGLGAFF TGTGCCAGCAGCGCATACTACAGGGGGCTAGGGGCTTTCTTT
TRBJ2-3 TRBV28 many NA CASSFRQSTDTQYF TGTGCCAGCAGTTTCAGGCAGAGCACAGATACGCAGTATTTT
TRBJ2-7 TRBV6-5 many NA CASSLVEGIYEQYF TGTGCCAGCTCTTTGGTCGAGGGGATCTACGAGCAGTACTTC
TRBJ2-7 TRBV28 medium-sized NA CASRSGTMTYEQYF TGTGCCAGCAGGTCCGGGACGATGACCTACGAGCAGTACTTC
TRBJ1-1 TRBV11-2 many NA CASSLTDQGLWTEAFF TGTGCCAGCAGCTTAACTGACCAGGGGTTGTGGACTGAAGCTTTCTTT
TRBJ2-1 TRBV29-1 many NA CSVEQPGISFHNEQFF TGCAGCGTTGAACAGCCCGGTATATCTTTCCACAATGAGCAGTTCTTC
TRBJ2-3 TRBV10-3 many TRBD2 CAATSGAYTDTQYF TGTGCCGCGACTAGCGGGGCTTACACAGATACGCAGTATTTT
TRBJ1-4 TRBV7-9 NA NA CASSTDKGPTNEKLFF TGTGCCAGCAGCACTGACAAGGGACCAACTAATGAAAAACTGTTTTTT
TRBJ2-7 TRBV11-1 NA TRBD1 CASSYHRGRSSYEQYF TGTGCCAGCAGCTACCACAGGGGTCGGAGCTCCTACGAGCAGTACTTC
TRBJ2-1 TRBV2 many TRBD2 CASRIAGGGYNEQFF TGTGCCAGCAGAATAGCGGGGGGGGGCTACAATGAGCAGTTCTTC
TRBJ1-6 TRBV13 few TRBD1 CASNSQGDTPLHF TGTGCCAGCAACTCCCAGGGGGACACACCCCTCCACTTT
TRBJ2-7 TRBV27 many NA CASSLFGPYEQYF TGTGCCAGCAGTTTATTCGGGCCCTACGAGCAGTACTTC
TRBJ1-5 TRBV6-2/TRBV6-3 NA NA CASSFQGYQPQHF TGTGCCAGCAGTTTTCAGGGGTACCAGCCCCAGCATTTT
TRBJ2-5 TRBV12-3/TRBV12-4 many TRBD2 CASSLRGGGDQETQYF TGTGCCAGCAGTTTACGTGGCGGGGGGGATCAAGAGACCCAGTACTTC
TRBJ1-1 TRBV29-1 many TRBD1 CSVWQGGDKAFF TGCAGCGTTTGGCAGGGGGGGGACAAAGCTTTCTTT
TRBJ2-1 TRBV19 many NA CASSQGTAYNEQFF TGTGCCAGTAGTCAAGGGACGGCCTACAATGAGCAGTTCTTC
TRBJ1-5 TRBV4-1 medium-sized TRBD1 CASSQDSGGIDQPQHF TGCGCCAGCAGCCAAGATTCAGGGGGCATTGATCAGCCCCAGCATTTT
TRBJ2-1 TRBV7-2 NA NA CASRPIGALDNEQFF TGTGCCAGCCGCCCAATCGGGGCCCTAGACAATGAGCAGTTCTTC